These T cell receptor beta chains were read from a single sample in a study of identifying expanded T cells in peripheral blood. The repertoire was sequenced with immunoSEQ multiplex PCR; TCRdb's copy has only in-frame clones and lacks some. The sample consists of roughly 75,000 clones, about 90% of them appearing once. The sequencing input was blood. The receptors shown here come from a person between 18 and 75 years old in good health. The CDR3 runs from the conserved cysteine through the conserved F or W. D genes are given only for firm matches. Some rows have no size entry. The others give once, few or many, or a class for an expanded clone.

TRBD1	TRBJ2-1	TRBV5-1	once	TGCGCCAGCAGCTGGGACAGGGGGCGGGGGTATGAGCAGTTCTTC	CASSWDRGRGYEQFF
TRBD2	TRBJ2-7	TRBV19	-	TGTGCCAGTACCCTAGAGGCTAGCGGAACGTCCTACGAGCAGTACTTC	CASTLEASGTSYEQYF
TRBD1	TRBJ2-7	TRBV7-3	-	TGTGCCAGCAGCCCAGGGGGCAGCGAGCAGTACTTC	CASSPGGSEQYF
TRBD1	TRBJ2-1	TRBV5-5	-	TGTGCCAGCAGCTTATTAGGGGGACAGTACAATGAGCAGTTCTTC	CASSLLGGQYNEQFF
-	TRBJ1-2	TRBV19	few	TGTGCCAGTAGTGCCCCTGTTGATGGCTACACCTTC	CASSAPVDGYTF
TRBD1	TRBJ1-2	TRBV11-2	-	TGTGCCAGCAGCTTAGGGGGACAGTATGGCTACACCTTC	CASSLGGQYGYTF
-	TRBJ2-5	TRBV19	-	TGTGCCAGTAAGGGGACCTATCAAGAGACCCAGTACTTC	CASKGTYQETQYF
-	TRBJ1-4	TRBV6-5	-	TGTGCCAGCAGTTACTGGGGGGGGAAGCGGGAAAAACTGTTTTTT	CASSYWGGKREKLFF
TRBD2	TRBJ2-7	TRBV7-2	-	TGTGCCAGCAGCTTAATGCGCGGGGGGTACGAGCAGTACTTC	CASSLMRGGYEQYF
-	TRBJ1-3	TRBV10-3	-	TGTGCCATCACCCCTTCCGATGGAAACACCATATATTTT	CAITPSDGNTIYF
TRBD1	TRBJ1-1	TRBV2	-	TGTGCCAGCAGAAATACAGGGGGCACTGAAGCTTTCTTT	CASRNTGGTEAFF